The rows below give T cell receptor beta chains drawn from one sample of a study of T cell responses to AZD1222 COVID-19 vaccine. Method: immunoSEQ multiplex PCR; TCRdb's copy keeps in-frame clones and lacks some. The sample yields 95,000 to 100,000 clones, 86% seen once. Here the sequenced sample was peripheral blood, taken on day 0 of AZD1222 vaccination. The receptors come from an adult in good health. Both conserved end residues are part of each CDR3. A D gene is named only where the DNA matches it firmly. A row's size may be missing; if present it is once, few, many or a size class.

D: -; size: -; J: TRBJ2-5; V: TRBV9; CDR3: CASSVADGRGRETQYF; DNA: TGTGCCAGCAGCGTAGCAGACGGCAGGGGACGCGAGACCCAGTACTTC
D: -; size: -; J: TRBJ2-7; V: TRBV15; CDR3: CATSRGTGVIYEQYF; DNA: TGTGCCACCAGCAGAGGTACGGGAGTTATTTACGAGCAGTACTTC
D: TRBD1; size: -; J: TRBJ1-2; V: TRBV28; CDR3: CASRRQGASGYTF; DNA: TGTGCCAGCAGGAGACAGGGGGCGAGTGGCTACACCTTC
D: -; size: once; J: TRBJ2-5; V: TRBV5-1; CDR3: CASSQLGGGLQETQYF; DNA: TGCGCCAGCAGCCAATTGGGTGGCGGGTTACAAGAGACCCAGTACTTC
D: -; size: -; J: TRBJ1-1; V: TRBV7-9; CDR3: CASSLTGTYPNTEAFF; DNA: TGTGCCAGCAGCTTAACGGGCACTTACCCGAACACTGAAGCTTTCTTT
D: -; size: -; J: TRBJ2-7; V: TRBV7-2; CDR3: CASSFGQTSYEQYF; DNA: TGTGCCAGCAGCTTTGGGCAGACCTCCTACGAGCAGTACTTC
D: TRBD1; size: -; J: TRBJ2-7; V: TRBV28; CDR3: CASSQQGQLYEQYF; DNA: TGTGCCAGCAGTCAGCAGGGACAGCTATACGAGCAGTACTTC
D: TRBD1; size: medium-sized; J: TRBJ2-1; V: TRBV6-4; CDR3: CANGQGDGNEQFF; DNA: TGTGCCAACGGACAGGGTGACGGCAATGAGCAGTTCTTC
D: -; size: -; J: TRBJ1-5; V: TRBV30; CDR3: CAWSIGSAGLNQPQHF; DNA: TGTGCCTGGAGTATCGGGTCCGCGGGTCTGAATCAGCCCCAGCATTTT
D: TRBD2; size: -; J: TRBJ2-1; V: TRBV27; CDR3: CASSYTSGGYNEQFF; DNA: TGTGCCAGCAGTTACACTAGCGGGGGATACAATGAGCAGTTCTTC
D: TRBD2; size: -; J: TRBJ2-1; V: TRBV9; CDR3: CASSGRLAGGIGEQFF; DNA: TGTGCCAGCAGCGGGAGACTAGCGGGAGGTATAGGGGAGCAGTTCTTC
D: -; size: -; J: TRBJ1-2; V: TRBV30; CDR3: CAWRRFTTVYGYTF; DNA: TGTGCCTGGAGGAGGTTTACGACGGTCTATGGCTACACCTTC
D: -; size: -; J: TRBJ1-1; V: TRBV20-1; CDR3: CSASGGGGTEAFF; DNA: TGCAGTGCTAGTGGGGGAGGCGGCACTGAAGCTTTCTTT
D: TRBD1; size: once; J: TRBJ1-5; V: TRBV30; CDR3: CACQQGNDQPQHF; DNA: TGTGCCTGCCAACAGGGGAACGATCAGCCCCAGCATTTT
D: TRBD1; size: -; J: TRBJ1-2; V: TRBV5-1; CDR3: CASSSDRDPPYTF; DNA: TGCGCCAGCAGCTCAGACAGGGACCCACCCTACACCTTC
D: -; size: -; J: TRBJ2-5; V: TRBV5-1; CDR3: CASSRERETQYF; DNA: TGCGCCAGCAGCAGGGAGAGGGAGACCCAGTACTTC
D: -; size: -; J: TRBJ2-7; V: TRBV10-3; CDR3: CASSTNLLSEQYF; DNA: TGTGCCTCCTCCACTAACCTCCTTTCCGAGCAGTACTTC
D: TRBD1; size: once; J: TRBJ1-1; V: TRBV10-1; CDR3: CASSDRGNTEAFF; DNA: TGCGCCAGCAGCGACAGGGGGAACACTGAAGCTTTCTTT
D: -; size: few; J: TRBJ2-7; V: TRBV5-1; CDR3: CASSLRMRESEQYF; DNA: TGCGCCAGCAGCTTGAGGATGAGGGAGTCCGAGCAGTACTTC
D: -; size: many; J: TRBJ1-4; V: TRBV15; CDR3: CATSKRTYNEKLFF; DNA: TGTGCCACCAGTAAGCGGACATATAATGAAAAACTGTTTTTT
D: -; size: -; J: TRBJ2-2; V: TRBV11-2; CDR3: CASSHTQPTNTGELFF; DNA: TGTGCCAGCAGTCACACACAACCCACTAACACCGGGGAGCTGTTTTTT
D: -; size: -; J: TRBJ1-1; V: TRBV19; CDR3: CASRPDTNTEAFF; DNA: TGTGCCAGTAGACCCGACACGAACACTGAAGCTTTCTTT
D: TRBD2; size: -; J: TRBJ2-7; V: TRBV4-1; CDR3: CASSQAYSGSWNEQYF; DNA: TGCGCCAGCAGCCAAGCCTATAGCGGGAGTTGGAACGAGCAGTACTTC
D: -; size: -; J: TRBJ1-3; V: TRBV28; CDR3: CASSYLIREGGSGNTIYF; DNA: TGTGCCAGCAGTTACCTGATCCGGGAGGGCGGCTCTGGAAACACCATATATTTT
D: -; size: -; J: TRBJ1-5; V: TRBV10-3; CDR3: CAISEPDQPQHF; DNA: TGTGCCATCAGTGAGCCGGATCAGCCCCAGCATTTT
D: -; size: -; J: TRBJ2-7; V: TRBV7-9; CDR3: CASSPPFRIGYEQYF; DNA: TGTGCCAGCTCCCCTCCCTTCAGGATTGGGTACGAGCAGTACTTC
D: -; size: -; J: TRBJ2-7; V: TRBV15; CDR3: CATSRDRVSSYEQYF; DNA: TGTGCCACCAGCAGAGATCGGGTCAGTTCCTACGAGCAGTACTTC
D: -; size: -; J: TRBJ1-1; V: TRBV11-2; CDR3: CASSLDLAGRTEAFF; DNA: TGTGCCAGCAGCTTAGATTTGGCAGGGCGGACTGAAGCTTTCTTT
D: -; size: -; J: TRBJ2-2; V: TRBV19; CDR3: CATSRGGRSVNTGELFF; DNA: TGTGCCACCTCCCGGGGAGGACGCTCAGTTAACACCGGGGAGCTGTTTTTT
D: -; size: once; J: TRBJ1-1; V: TRBV19; CDR3: CASNFGTPATEAFF; DNA: TGTGCCAGTAACTTTGGGACGCCAGCGACTGAAGCTTTCTTT
D: TRBD1; size: -; J: TRBJ2-7; V: TRBV27; CDR3: CASTSRDRGNEQYF; DNA: TGTGCCAGCACCTCCCGGGACAGGGGCAACGAGCAGTACTTC